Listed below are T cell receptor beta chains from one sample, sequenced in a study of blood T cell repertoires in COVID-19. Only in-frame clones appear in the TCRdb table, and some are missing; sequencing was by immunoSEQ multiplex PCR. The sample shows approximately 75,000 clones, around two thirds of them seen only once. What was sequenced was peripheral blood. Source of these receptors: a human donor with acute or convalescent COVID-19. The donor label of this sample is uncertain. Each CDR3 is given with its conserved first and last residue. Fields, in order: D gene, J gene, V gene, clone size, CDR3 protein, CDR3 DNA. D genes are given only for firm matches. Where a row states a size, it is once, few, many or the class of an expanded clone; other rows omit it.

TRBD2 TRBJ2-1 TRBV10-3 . CAISIRDYPPFF TGTGCCATCAGTATTCGGGACTATCCACCGTTCTTC
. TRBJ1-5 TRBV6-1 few CASSEMAASSNQPQHF TGTGCCAGCAGTGAAATGGCGGCATCTAGCAATCAGCCCCAGCATTTT
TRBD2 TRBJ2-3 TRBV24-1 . CATSSGLADTQYF TGTGCCACTTCTAGCGGTCTGGCAGATACGCAGTATTTT
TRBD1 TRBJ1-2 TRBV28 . CASGLMAGTGFVYGYTF TGTGCCAGCGGATTAATGGCCGGGACAGGGTTTGTCTATGGCTACACCTTC
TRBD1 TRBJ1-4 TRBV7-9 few CASSDGQGREKLFF TGTGCCAGCAGTGACGGACAGGGCAGGGAAAAACTGTTTTTT
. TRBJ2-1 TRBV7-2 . CASSLNSYNEQFF TGTGCCAGCAGCTTAAACAGCTACAATGAGCAGTTCTTC
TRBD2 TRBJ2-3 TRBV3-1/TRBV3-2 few CASSQDPGSGGPTDTQYF TGTGCCAGCAGCCAAGATCCGGGCAGCGGGGGACCCACAGATACGCAGTATTTT
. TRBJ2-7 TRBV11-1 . CASSFLVASYEQYF TGTGCCAGCAGCTTCTTGGTAGCCTCCTACGAGCAGTACTTC
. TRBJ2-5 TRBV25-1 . CASSAAGFQETQYF TGTGCCAGCAGTGCTGCGGGGTTCCAAGAGACCCAGTACTTC
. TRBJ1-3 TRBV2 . CASSETFTGNTIYF TGTGCCAGCAGTGAGACATTTACTGGAAACACCATATATTTT
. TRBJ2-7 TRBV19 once CASSIPGRYEQYF TGTGCCAGTAGTATCCCCGGTAGATACGAGCAGTACTTC
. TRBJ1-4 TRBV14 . CARRGLFF TGTGCCAGACGGGGACTGTTTTTT
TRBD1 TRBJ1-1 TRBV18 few CASSPLGQGGTEAFF TGTGCCAGCTCACCCCTTGGACAGGGGGGCACTGAAGCTTTCTTT
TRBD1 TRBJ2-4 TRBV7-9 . CASSFHRDSNSFAKNIQYF TGTGCCAGCAGCTTCCACCGGGACAGCAATTCCTTTGCCAAAAACATTCAGTACTTC
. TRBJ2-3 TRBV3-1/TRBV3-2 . CASSPASALGDTQYF TGTGCCAGCAGCCCCGCTAGCGCCCTGGGTGATACGCAGTATTTT
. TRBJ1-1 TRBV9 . CASSVGGRMNTEAFF TGTGCCAGCAGCGTAGGGGGCAGAATGAACACTGAAGCTTTCTTT
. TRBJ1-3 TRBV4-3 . CASSQDYGGTAGNTIYF TGCGCCAGCAGCCAAGATTACGGCGGAACCGCTGGAAACACCATATATTTT
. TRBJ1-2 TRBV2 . CASRKAGEGYTF TGTGCCAGCAGGAAAGCGGGGGAGGGCTACACCTTC
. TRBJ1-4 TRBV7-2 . CASSLDSRYNEKLFF TGTGCCAGCAGCTTAGATTCCAGGTACAATGAAAAACTGTTTTTT
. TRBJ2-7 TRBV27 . CASSLPGGGAEQYF TGTGCCAGCAGTCTCCCGGGTGGGGGGGCCGAGCAGTACTTC
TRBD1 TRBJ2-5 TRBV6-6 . CASKVTGQSKGTQYF TGTGCCAGCAAGGTTACGGGACAGTCAAAAGGGACCCAGTACTTC
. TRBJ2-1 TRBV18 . CASSRSVRSFSYNEQFF TGTGCCAGCTCACGGTCGGTGCGGTCCTTCTCCTACAATGAGCAGTTCTTC
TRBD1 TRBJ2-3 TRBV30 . CAWSGQRITDTQYF TGTGCCTGGTCGGGACAGAGAATCACAGATACGCAGTATTTT
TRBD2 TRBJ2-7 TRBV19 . CASRAAGVGSYEQYF TGTGCCAGTAGAGCAGCGGGAGTGGGCTCCTACGAGCAGTACTTC
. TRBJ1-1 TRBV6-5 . CASSYSGGTEAFF TGTGCCAGCAGTTACTCGGGAGGCACTGAAGCTTTCTTT
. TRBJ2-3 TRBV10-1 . CASRTGTTTDTQYF TGCGCCAGCAGAACGGGGACAACCACAGATACGCAGTATTTT
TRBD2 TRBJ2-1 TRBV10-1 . CASSDGLAGVWFF TGCGCCAGCAGTGACGGGCTAGCGGGGGTATGGTTCTTC
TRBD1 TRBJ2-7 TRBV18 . CASSPWTGPEQYF TGTGCCAGCTCACCATGGACAGGTCCCGAGCAGTACTTC
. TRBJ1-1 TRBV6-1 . CASSPNTEAFF TGTGCCAGCAGCCCTAATACTGAAGCTTTCTTT
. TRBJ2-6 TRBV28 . CASSRPRGGRGTSGANVLTF TGTGCCAGCAGCCGCCCCAGGGGAGGCAGGGGGACATCTGGGGCCAACGTCCTGACTTTC
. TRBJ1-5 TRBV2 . CASSPGTPNQPQHF TGTGCCAGCAGCCCCGGGACACCTAATCAGCCCCAGCATTTT
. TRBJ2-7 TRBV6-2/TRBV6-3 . CASSYGQGGIVASYEQYF TGTGCCAGCAGTTACGGGCAGGGTGGAATCGTCGCTTCCTACGAGCAGTACTTC
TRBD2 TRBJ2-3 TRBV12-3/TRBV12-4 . CASSSGRTDTQYF TGTGCCAGCAGTTCCGGGAGGACAGATACGCAGTATTTT
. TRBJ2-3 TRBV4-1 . CASSQEGGAGTDTQYF TGCGCCAGCAGCCAAGAGGGGGGGGCGGGGACAGATACGCAGTATTTT
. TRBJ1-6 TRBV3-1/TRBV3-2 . CASSQSYGNSPLHF TGTGCCAGCAGCCAATCTTACGGGAATTCACCCCTCCACTTT
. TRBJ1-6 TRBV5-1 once CASSSKQGQGSPLHF TGCGCCAGCAGCTCTAAACAGGGCCAGGGATCACCCCTCCACTTT
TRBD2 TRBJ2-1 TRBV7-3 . CASSLSPAGGLSSYNEQFF TGTGCCAGCAGCTTAAGCCCAGCGGGAGGCCTAAGCTCCTACAATGAGCAGTTCTTC
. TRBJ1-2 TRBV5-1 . CASSLVLGGRGYGYTF TGCGCCAGCAGCTTGGTCCTGGGGGGGCGAGGCTATGGCTACACCTTC
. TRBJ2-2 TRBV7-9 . CASSLGLSATGELFF TGTGCCAGCAGCTTGGGGCTGTCCGCCACCGGGGAGCTGTTTTTT
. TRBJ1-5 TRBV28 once CASHWEPSLFNQPQHF TGTGCCAGCCACTGGGAGCCGAGCTTGTTCAATCAGCCCCAGCATTTT
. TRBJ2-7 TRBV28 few CASSIRGRASYEQYF TGTGCCAGCAGCATTAGGGGCAGGGCTTCCTACGAGCAGTACTTC
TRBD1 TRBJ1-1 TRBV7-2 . CASSLSRGHGTEAFF TGTGCCAGCAGCTTATCCAGGGGGCACGGGACTGAAGCTTTCTTT
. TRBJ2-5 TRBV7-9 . CASSYGFGQQETQYF TGTGCCAGCAGCTACGGTTTTGGGCAGCAAGAGACCCAGTACTTC
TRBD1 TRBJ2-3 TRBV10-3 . CAISESTGDGTQYF TGTGCCATCAGTGAGTCCACAGGGGACGGGACGCAGTATTTT
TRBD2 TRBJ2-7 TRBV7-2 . CASSYQPGGAGGPYEQYF TGTGCCAGCAGTTACCAGCCCGGAGGGGCGGGAGGGCCTTACGAGCAGTACTTC
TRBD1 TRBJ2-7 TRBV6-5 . CASDDRGRHEQYF TGTGCCAGTGACGACAGGGGGCGCCACGAGCAGTACTTC
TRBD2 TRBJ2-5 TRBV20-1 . CSASGTSGRAGETQYF TGCAGTGCTAGTGGGACTAGCGGGAGGGCCGGAGAGACCCAGTACTTC
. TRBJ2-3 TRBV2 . CASRGGGNPDTQYF TGTGCCAGCCGGGGAGGCGGAAATCCAGATACGCAGTATTTT
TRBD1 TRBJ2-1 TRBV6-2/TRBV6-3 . CASSRSGTGGSEQFF TGTGCCAGCAGTAGGTCCGGGACAGGGGGCTCTGAGCAGTTCTTC
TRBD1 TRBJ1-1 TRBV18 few CASSPGQGGNTEAFF TGTGCCAGCTCACCGGGGCAGGGGGGGAACACTGAAGCTTTCTTT
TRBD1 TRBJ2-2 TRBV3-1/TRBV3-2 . CASGQGGVTGELFF TGTGCCAGCGGACAGGGGGGGGTTACCGGGGAGCTGTTTTTT
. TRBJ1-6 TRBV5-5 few CASSLLGRESPLHF TGTGCCAGCAGCTTGCTGGGGCGTGAATCACCCCTCCACTTT
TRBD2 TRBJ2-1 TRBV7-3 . CASSLSRLAGEQFF TGTGCCAGCAGCTTATCGCGGCTAGCGGGAGAGCAGTTCTTC
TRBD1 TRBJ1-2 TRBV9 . CASSSARLNRGRGYTF TGTGCCAGCAGCTCTGCTCGTTTAAACAGGGGCCGGGGCTACACCTTC
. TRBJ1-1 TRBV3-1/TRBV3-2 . CASSQVPGLEAFF TGTGCCAGCAGCCAAGTTCCAGGACTCGAAGCTTTCTTT